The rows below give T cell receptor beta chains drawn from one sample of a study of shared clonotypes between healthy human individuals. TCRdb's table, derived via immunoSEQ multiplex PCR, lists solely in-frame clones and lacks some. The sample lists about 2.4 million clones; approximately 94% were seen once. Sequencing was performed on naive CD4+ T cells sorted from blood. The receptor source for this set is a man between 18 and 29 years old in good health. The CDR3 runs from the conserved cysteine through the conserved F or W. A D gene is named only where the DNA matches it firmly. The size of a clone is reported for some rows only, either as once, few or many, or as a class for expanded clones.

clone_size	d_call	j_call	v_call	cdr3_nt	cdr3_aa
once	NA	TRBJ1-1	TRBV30	TGTGCCTGGAATAAGAACACTGAAGCTTTCTTT	CAWNKNTEAFF
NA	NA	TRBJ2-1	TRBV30	TGTGCCTGGAGTCCCCGAGGGGGGGGTTACAATGAGCAGTTCTTC	CAWSPRGGGYNEQFF
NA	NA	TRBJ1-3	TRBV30	TGTGCCTGGACCGGTGGACGGATGGACACCATATATTTT	CAWTGGRMDTIYF
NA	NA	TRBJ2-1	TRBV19	TGTGCCAGTAAAGGGGGGGGCGATAGGGACAATGAGCAGTTCTTC	CASKGGGDRDNEQFF
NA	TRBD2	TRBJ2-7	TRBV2	TGTGCCAGCAGGCGGGGACTAGCGGGAAGCTACGAGCAGTACTTC	CASRRGLAGSYEQYF
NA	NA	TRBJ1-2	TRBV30	TGTGCCTGGAGTGGCAACGTCGGTAACTATGGCTACACCTTC	CAWSGNVGNYGYTF
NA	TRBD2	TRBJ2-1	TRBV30	TGTGCCTGGAGTGACGGAGGACTAGCGGCCTACAATGAGCAGTTCTTC	CAWSDGGLAAYNEQFF
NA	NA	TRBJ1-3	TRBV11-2	TGTGCCAGCAGCTTAGGTCGGGGTCCTGGAAACACCATATATTTT	CASSLGRGPGNTIYF
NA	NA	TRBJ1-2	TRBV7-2	TGTGCCAGCAGCTTAATAGTCCAGGGTGGCTACACCTTC	CASSLIVQGGYTF
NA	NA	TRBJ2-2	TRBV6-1	TGTGCCAGCAGTGAAGCATGGAGGGTAGTCGCCGGGGAGCTGTTTTTT	CASSEAWRVVAGELFF
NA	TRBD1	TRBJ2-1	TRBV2	TGTGCCAGCAGTCCGGGGACAGGGCTCGTTCGGCAGTTCTTC	CASSPGTGLVRQFF
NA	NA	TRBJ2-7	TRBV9	TGTGCCAGCAGCGGCCCGGCAGGGACCTACGAGCAGTACTTC	CASSGPAGTYEQYF
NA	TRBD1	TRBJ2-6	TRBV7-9	TGTGCCAGGGATCGGGGACAGGGCTTCTCTGGGGCCAACGTCCTGACTTTC	CARDRGQGFSGANVLTF
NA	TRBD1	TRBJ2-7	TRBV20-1	TGCAGTGCTAGAACAGGGGGCTGGCAGTACTTC	CSARTGGWQYF
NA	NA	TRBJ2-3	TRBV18	TGTGCCAGCTCAGAAGTCGGAGATACGCAGTATTTT	CASSEVGDTQYF
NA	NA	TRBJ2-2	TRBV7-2	TGTGCCAGCAGCTATCAAGGTGCGGACACCGGGGAGCTGTTTTTT	CASSYQGADTGELFF
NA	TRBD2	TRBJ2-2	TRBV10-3	TGTGCCATCAGTGTAGCGGGGACCGGGGAGCTGTTTTTT	CAISVAGTGELFF
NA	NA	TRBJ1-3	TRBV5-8	TGTGCCAGCAGCCGGGTAACAGGATGGAACACCATATATTTT	CASSRVTGWNTIYF
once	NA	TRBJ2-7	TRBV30	TGTGCCTTGCAGACAGGTAGCTCCTACGAGCAGTACTTC	CALQTGSSYEQYF
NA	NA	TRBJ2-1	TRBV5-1	TGCGCCAGCAGCTTGGCAGGGGTCGGATACAATGAGCAGTTCTTC	CASSLAGVGYNEQFF
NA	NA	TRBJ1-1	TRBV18	TGTGCCAGCTCACCACCGAATGGAGGGGCCCGGGGCACTGAAGCTTTCTTT	CASSPPNGGARGTEAFF
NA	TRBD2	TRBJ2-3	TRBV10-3	TGTGCCATCACCCGAGCGGGAGCTAGCACAGATACGCAGTATTTT	CAITRAGASTDTQYF
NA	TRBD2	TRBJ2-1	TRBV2	TGTGCCAGCAAAGGCGGGGGACACAATGAGCAGTTCTTC	CASKGGGHNEQFF
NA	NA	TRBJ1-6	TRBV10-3	TGTGCCATCAGTGATAGGGCCCGTGATTCACCCCTCCACTTT	CAISDRARDSPLHF
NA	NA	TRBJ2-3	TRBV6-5	TGTGCCAGCAGTTACGGGGGAATAGGCACAGATACGCAGTATTTT	CASSYGGIGTDTQYF